This T cell receptor beta chain was obtained from a study of T cell responses to AZD1222 COVID-19 vaccine (dated by TCRdb to the early 2020s). Regarding the research as a whole: AZD1222 recipients with second doses at about 4 weeks or about 12 weeks were pooled, because spike-specific TCR depth and breadth did not differ between schedules. TCR sequencing covered 233 trial participants: 207 given two doses of AZD1222 and 26 given two doses of MenACWY control vaccine. Trial participants were enrolled by age into subgroups of 18-55, 56-69 and 70-plus years, and 148, 28 and 57 TCR-sequenced participants, respectively, were included in these subgroups.

This clone was detected only once. The clone's antigen remains unknown. No per-base quality is available; no much larger clone lies one base away. The CDR3 regions of human TCRbeta chains were analyzed by immunosequencing. The study's processing was this. Repertoire TCRs were checked for matches against a reference library of SARS-CoV-2-specific TCRs that had been generated using the MIRA antigen-specificity platform. Breadth meant the fraction of unique TCRs that were SARS-CoV-2-associated, whereas depth meant the fraction of total T cells that were SARS-CoV-2-associated. Each spike-specific TCR was assigned to its reactive spike region and to a CD4 or CD8 class using the MIRA data. Log10-transformed breadth and depth values were compared by one-way ANOVA with Sidak's multiple comparisons tests. The clones in this table, taken by TCRdb from immuneACCESS, are in-frame only. Not every clone is retained; where verified, under half of the shortfall comes from an unresolved V gene, and the cause of the rest is unknown. V, J and clone size are those of that table, while D and trimming were read from the DNA. In this sample the table shows roughly 190,000 clones, just over 90% of which occur a single time. The ten most abundant clones make up roughly 0.99% of the sample.

This sample's time point label indicates: baseline before first vaccination. Samples from vaccinated people were obtained from the UK trials COV001 and COV002, which included a single-blind randomized controlled phase 2/3 trial of AZD1222 (ChAdOx1 nCoV-19) in healthy adults. For TCRbeta chain sequencing, PBMC samples from trial participants were taken at day 0 and at day 28 after the second dose. Broad study findings and their caveats: Spike-specific TCR breadth and depth rose significantly after two AZD1222 doses compared with day 0 and with MenACWY recipients. Participants were mostly white British and included more females than males, and it was suggested by the authors that clonal diversity may have been underestimated. The vaccine-associated CD4 TCRs covered the entire spike protein, and the dominant responses fell in regions 160-218 and 743-854. Because no samples from the day 14 peak response were available, repertoires could be characterized only after the peak T cell response. Reportedly, almost half of the unique spike-specific TCRs recognized epitopes lying outside the regions that are mutated in the B.1.351 and B.1.1.7 variants. Conclusions about previously exposed vaccinees are limited, since just five or six AZD1222 recipients were seropositive for SARS-CoV-2 at baseline. The 56-69-year group was small, and its depth increase did not reach significance, likely because of low power.

The CDR3, from cysteine to phenylalanine, totals 15 residues. Of the read, only the CDR3 DNA is kept; its 45 bases are in frame from base 1. Trimming costs V 2 bases and J 3 bases, and their ends lie 14 bases apart. CDR1 and CDR2 are read off the germline V gene as MNHNS and SASEGT. This receptor was obtained from an adult in good health. The sequence joins TRBV6-1 to TRBJ2-7, with the D gene call left open. Sequenced material: peripheral blood, taken on day 0 of AZD1222 vaccination. CDR3 loop: CASSETEVLSYEQYF. The sequenced DNA is TGTGCCAGCAGTGAAACGGAAGTCCTAAGCTACGAGCAGTACTTC.